Shown below are 30 T cell receptor beta chains from a single sample sequenced in a study of T cell changes during pregnancy in multiple sclerosis. Assay used: immunoSEQ multiplex PCR; TCRdb lists only in-frame clones, some missing. The sample carries about 36,000 clones, 90% to 95% recorded once. Sequencing was performed on CD4+ T cells from peripheral blood mononuclear cells, taken in the second trimester of pregnancy. These receptor sequences come from a female donor in good health, enrolled as a control in a pregnancy study.

The V gene is TRBV23-1, the J gene TRBJ2-3; 8 nucleotides agree with TRBD1. TRBV23-1 qualifies as an ORF whose function is uncertain. The CDR3 covers 16 residues. V gave up 4 bases and J gave up 4 bases; unmatched junction bases: 10. In DNA form, the CDR3 reads TGCGCCAGCAGTCCTCGGACAGGGTTTGGGTCAGATACGCAGTATTTT. Encoded protein: CASSPRTGFGSDTQYF.

The J gene is TRBJ2-3, the V gene TRBV11-3; 8 bases match TRBD1. This CDR3 has 14 amino acids. Germline lookup yields CDR1 SGHNT and CDR2 YENEEA. V shed 3 bases, J shed 6 bases, and the junction held 5 bases outside the gene matches. The CDR3 bases are TGTGCCAGCAGCTTTGGCAGGGGGCACGATACGCAGTATTTT. This sequence encodes CASSFGRGHDTQYF.

The rearrangement uses TRBV6-5 and TRBJ1-1, with TRBD1 matching 8 bases. The germline V gene encodes CDR1 MNHEY and CDR2 SVGAGI. This CDR3 comprises 14 residues. J was trimmed by 4 bases and V by 4 bases; bases with no gene match: 5. CDR3 nucleotide sequence: TGTGCCAGCAGTTTCAGGGGGCGCCTCACTGAAGCTTTCTTT. Translation: CASSFRGRLTEAFF.

The genes are TRBV19 and TRBJ1-2, with 10 nucleotides matching TRBD1. CDR1 LNHDA and CDR2 SQIVND come from the germline V gene (reference sequence). The V and J ends lost 5 bases and 4 bases, in that order; junction bases with no gene match: 16. The CDR3 has 18 residues. The CDR3 sequence: CASSVSTGTGATLYGYTF. CDR3 bases: TGTGCCAGTAGTGTCTCAACCGGGACAGGGGCGACCCTCTATGGCTACACCTTC.

The chain links TRBV5-4 to TRBJ2-7; 8 bases fit TRBD2. V was pared by 4 bases and J by 2 bases, with 8 bases of the junction left unmatched. This CDR3 spans 15 amino acids. CDR1 is SGHNT and CDR2 is YYREEE in the germline V gene (reference sequence). The CDR3 reads CASSLWAGGAYEQYF. Here the CDR3 DNA reads TGTGCCAGCAGCCTGTGGGCGGGAGGCGCCTACGAGCAGTACTTC. Using reference TRBV5-4 and TRBJ2-7 for the parts outside the CDR3, the full variable domain is ETGVTQSPTHLIKTRGQQVTLRCSSQSGHNTVSWYQQALGQGPQFIFQYYREEENGRGNFPPRFSGLQFPNYSSELNVNALELDDSALYLCASSLWAGGAYEQYFGPGTRLTVT.

CDR3 in amino acids: CSVGPSVSTDTQYF. The CDR3 DNA follows: TGCAGCGTTGGGCCTAGCGTTAGCACAGATACGCAGTATTTT. The chain joins TRBV29-1 to TRBJ2-3; tentatively, D is TRBD2 (6 bases). This CDR3 comprises 14 residues. Germline V gene lookup returns CDR1 SQVTM and CDR2 ANQGSEA. With 4 bases removed from V and 0 bases from J, the gap between germline ends came to 11 bases.

J is TRBJ1-6 and V is TRBV5-4, with 7 bases matching TRBD1. V gave up 2 bases and J gave up 8 bases; unmatched junction bases: 4. Germline V lookup: CDR1 SGHNT, CDR2 YYREEE (reference sequence). CDR3 size: 14 residues. The CDR3 reads CASSFPTGDSPLHF. CDR3 bases: TGTGCCAGCAGCTTCCCTACAGGGGATTCACCCCTCCACTTT.

The V call is TRBV2, the J call TRBJ2-3, with D maybe TRBD2 (6 bases). V was clipped by 6 bases and J by 4 bases, with 23 bases between them. The CDR3 length is 17 residues. Germline CDR1 is SNHLY and CDR2 is FYNNEI. The CDR3 protein is CASRPGGRVWNPDTQYF. DNA for the CDR3: TGTGCCAGCAGGCCAGGAGGGCGGGTCTGGAACCCAGATACGCAGTATTTT.

The V call is TRBV5-1, the J call TRBJ2-7; D gene uncertain. The CDR3 contains 14 residues. Per germline, CDR1 SGHRS and CDR2 YFSETQ. Trimming removed 0 bases from V and 0 bases from J, with 7 bases in between. CDR3 region: CASSLGRSSYEQYF. CDR3 sequence (DNA): TGCGCCAGCAGCTTGGGCAGAAGCTCCTACGAGCAGTACTTC.

This clone was observed once. This chain joins TRBV5-5 and TRBJ1-5; no firm D call. The CDR3 extends over 14 amino acids. Germline loops: CDR1 SGHKS, CDR2 YYEKEE (reference sequence). Deletions cut 0 bases from V and 1 base from J, with 5 bases between. As DNA, the CDR3 is TGTGCCAGCAGCTTGGAGCACAGCAATCAGCCCCAGCATTTT. Its translation: CASSLEHSNQPQHF.

The genes are TRBV7-9 and TRBJ2-1; 10 nucleotides agree with TRBD2. The CDR3 covers 16 residues. Germline V gene sequence: CDR1 SEHNR, CDR2 FQNEAQ (reference sequence). J was trimmed by 6 bases and V by 2 bases; bases with no gene match: 7. The CDR3 coding sequence is TGTGCCAGCAGCTTACTTGGTAGCGGGGGGTCCAATGAGCAGTTCTTC. Encoded protein: CASSLLGSGGSNEQFF.

The V and J genes are TRBV10-1 and TRBJ2-3; 9 nucleotides agree with TRBD1. The V gene's germline CDR1 is WNHNN and CDR2 SYGVQD (reference sequence). Trimming removed 4 bases from V and 8 bases from J; junction bases left unmatched: 19. This CDR3 spans 18 amino acids. The CDR3, as DNA: TGCGCCAGCAGTGGACCGGGACAGGGCCTCGATGGGTCTGGTACGCAGTATTTT. Protein: CASSGPGQGLDGSGTQYF.

The J gene is TRBJ1-2, the V gene TRBV28; TRBD1 matches at 7 bases. Looked up from germline, CDR1 is MDHEN and CDR2 is SYDVKM. V lost 6 bases to trimming and J lost 3 bases; unmatched junction nucleotides: 4. This CDR3 has 13 residues. CDR3 region: CASRGTADYGYTF. In DNA, the CDR3 is TGTGCCAGCAGGGGGACAGCAGACTATGGCTACACCTTC.

This chain connects TRBV6-5 to TRBJ1-6; D unclear. Trimming took off 0 bases at V and 7 bases at J, with 4 bases between the two ends. The CDR3 sequence is 13 residues long. The germline V gene encodes CDR1 MNHEY and CDR2 SVGAGI. CDR3 in amino acids: CASSYSANSPLHF. In nucleotides, the CDR3 is TGTGCCAGCAGTTACTCTGCGAATTCACCCCTCCACTTT.

In nucleotides, the CDR3 is TGTGCCAGCAGGGCTCGGGTCGGGCCCCAGCATTTT. Its protein is CASRARVGPQHF. The chain joins TRBV27 to TRBJ1-5; no clear D. The CDR3 contains 12 residues. CDR1 and CDR2 from the germline V gene are MNHEY and SMNVEV (reference sequence). Between the trimmed V and J ends, which lost 6 bases and 9 bases, there was a span of 12 bases.

The J gene is TRBJ2-3, the V gene TRBV5-1; 9 nucleotides match TRBD1. From germline, CDR1 is SGHRS and CDR2 YFSETQ. CDR3 size: 19 residues. V lost 3 bases to trimming and J lost 0 bases; unmatched junction nucleotides: 14. CDR3 sequence reads: CASSWKQGAGITSTDTQYF. The CDR3 DNA reads as TGCGCCAGCAGCTGGAAACAGGGGGCCGGAATAACTAGCACAGATACGCAGTATTTT. The full variable domain, in which reference TRBV5-1 and TRBJ2-3 provide the parts outside the CDR3, is KAGVTQTPRYLIKTRGQQVTLSCSPISGHRSVSWYQQTPGQGLQFLFEYFSETQRNKGNFPGRFSGRQFSNSRSEMNVSTLELGDSALYLCASSWKQGAGITSTDTQYFGPGTRLTVL.

The chain joins TRBV7-3 to TRBJ2-3; 11 bases line up with TRBD2. This CDR3 has 17 amino acids. Germline V gives CDR1 SGHTA, CDR2 FQGTGA. Losses at the gene ends were 5 bases for V and 3 bases for J; bases not matched to a gene: 10. In DNA form, the CDR3 reads TGTGCCAGCAGCATCTCCCCTCTAGCGGGGGGTACAGATACGCAGTATTTT. It yields the protein CASSISPLAGGTDTQYF.

Written as DNA, the CDR3 is TGTGCCAGCAGCTTATTCCCTAGACAGGGGCTCTCTGGGGCCAACGTCCTGACTTTC. It encodes CASSLFPRQGLSGANVLTF. The rearrangement uses TRBV7-2 and TRBJ2-6, with 8 bases aligning to TRBD1. Trimming cost V 2 bases and J 0 bases; bases outside gene matches: 9. The germline gives CDR1 SGHTA, CDR2 FQGNSA. This CDR3 contains 19 residues.

V gene TRBV6-1 combines with J gene TRBJ2-7; TRBD1 matches at 8 bases. From germline, CDR1 is MNHNS and CDR2 SASEGT. V was pared by 1 base and J by 7 bases, with 12 bases of the junction left unmatched. CDR3 size: 16 residues. CDR3 region: CASSEEPVDRGREQYF. DNA for the CDR3: TGTGCCAGCAGTGAAGAACCGGTAGACAGGGGAAGGGAGCAGTACTTC.

This chain joins TRBV5-1 and TRBJ1-2, with D perhaps TRBD1 (6 bases). Germline CDR1 SGHRS, CDR2 YFSETQ. This CDR3 spans 15 amino acids. V lost 0 bases and J lost 5, with 14 bases in between. The CDR3 DNA sequence: TGCGCCAGCAGCTTGGAACGGGGGGCCGGATATGGCTACACCTTC. It yields the protein CASSLERGAGYGYTF.

The gene calls are TRBV15 and TRBJ1-6; possibly TRBD1 for D (5 bases). The V gene's germline CDR1 is LNHNV and CDR2 YYDKDF (reference sequence). The CDR3 is 17 amino acids. With 3 bases removed from V and 6 bases from J, the gap between germline ends came to 18 bases. Here the CDR3 DNA reads TGTGCCACCAGCAGCCCAAGGGGCACAGCCGGTAATTCACCCCTCCACTTT. Translated: CATSSPRGTAGNSPLHF.

This clone has a handful of counts. The chain couples TRBV5-1 to TRBJ1-3; D possibly corresponds to TRBD1 (6 bases). Per the germline V gene, CDR1 is SGHRS and CDR2 is YFSETQ. Trimming took off 1 base at V and 4 bases at J, with 15 bases between the two ends. CDR3 size: 16 residues. CDR3 loop: CASSLYTGNQGNTIYF. CDR3 bases: TGCGCCAGCAGCTTGTATACAGGGAACCAAGGAAACACCATATATTTT.

The V gene is TRBV5-1, the J gene TRBJ1-4; 7 bases are a match to TRBD1. Unmatched junction bases numbered 0, after V lost 4 bases and J lost 0 bases. Germline CDR1 is SGHRS and CDR2 is YFSETQ. This CDR3 has 14 amino acids. The CDR3 loop reads CASSGTATNEKLFF. In nucleotides, the CDR3 is TGCGCCAGCAGCGGGACAGCAACTAATGAAAAACTGTTTTTT.

This clone was detected only a few times. V gene TRBV7-9 combines with J gene TRBJ1-5; D not certain. CDR3 size: 13 residues. Trimming removed 5 bases at V and 2 bases at J, with 7 bases between. In germline, CDR1 is SEHNR, CDR2 FQNEAQ (reference sequence). In DNA, the CDR3 is TGTGCCAGCAGCCCCGAGGGCAATCAGCCCCAGCATTTT. This translates into CASSPEGNQPQHF.

CDR3 in amino acids: CASSIGGTATSTDTQYF. CDR3 bases: TGTGCCAGTAGTATCGGAGGGACGGCAACTAGCACAGATACGCAGTATTTT. This chain links TRBV19 with TRBJ2-3, with D perhaps matching TRBD2 (6 bases). Deletions cut 3 bases from V and 0 bases from J, with 16 bases between. CDR1 LNHDA and CDR2 SQIVND come from the germline V gene (reference sequence). This CDR3 has 17 residues.

The chain employs TRBV2 and TRBJ2-5; the match to TRBD2 covers 10 bases. The V gene end was trimmed by 2 bases and the J gene end by 2 bases; junction bases not matched to a gene: 5. Looked up from germline, CDR1 is SNHLY and CDR2 is FYNNEI. CDR3 length: 16 residues. CDR3: CASSETPSGGQETQYF. Here the CDR3 DNA reads TGTGCCAGCAGTGAAACGCCTAGCGGGGGACAAGAGACCCAGTACTTC.

This sequence joins TRBV29-1 and TRBJ1-1; 7 nucleotides agree with TRBD1. The V gene's germline CDR1 is SQVTM and CDR2 ANQGSEA. J lost 0 bases, V lost 7 bases, and 5 bases had no gene match. The CDR3 covers 13 residues. The CDR3 nucleotides read TGCAGCGGTTCCAGGGGGTTGAACACTGAAGCTTTCTTT. This sequence encodes CSGSRGLNTEAFF.

V is TRBV7-9 and J is TRBJ2-5; 7 bases align to TRBD1. The CDR3 has 16 amino acids. Germline V gene lookup returns CDR1 SEHNR and CDR2 FQNEAQ (reference sequence). The V segment lost 5 bases and the J segment 0 bases; nucleotides outside the gene matches: 9. CDR3 DNA: TGTGCCAGCAGCCTCGGGACAGCGGAAAACCAAGAGACCCAGTACTTC. Amino acid sequence: CASSLGTAENQETQYF.

This sequence joins TRBV4-2 and TRBJ1-4; the D gene is possibly TRBD1 (5 bases). The CDR3 extends over 14 amino acids. From germline, CDR1 is LGHNA and CDR2 YNFKEQ. With 1 base removed from V and 4 bases from J, the gap between germline ends came to 7 bases. CDR3 residues: CASSQGQRNEKLFF. CDR3 nucleotides: TGTGCCAGCAGCCAAGGACAGCGTAATGAAAAACTGTTTTTT.

This clone was counted a single time. The chain uses TRBV6-6 and TRBJ2-7; tentatively, D is TRBD2 (5 bases). The CDR3 length is 14 residues. Germline CDR1 MNHNY, CDR2 SVGAGI (reference sequence). V was pared by 4 bases and J by 2 bases, with 12 bases between. CDR3 DNA sequence: TGTGCCAGCAGTTTCGGAAGCGGTCCCTACGAGCAGTACTTC. Residues: CASSFGSGPYEQYF.